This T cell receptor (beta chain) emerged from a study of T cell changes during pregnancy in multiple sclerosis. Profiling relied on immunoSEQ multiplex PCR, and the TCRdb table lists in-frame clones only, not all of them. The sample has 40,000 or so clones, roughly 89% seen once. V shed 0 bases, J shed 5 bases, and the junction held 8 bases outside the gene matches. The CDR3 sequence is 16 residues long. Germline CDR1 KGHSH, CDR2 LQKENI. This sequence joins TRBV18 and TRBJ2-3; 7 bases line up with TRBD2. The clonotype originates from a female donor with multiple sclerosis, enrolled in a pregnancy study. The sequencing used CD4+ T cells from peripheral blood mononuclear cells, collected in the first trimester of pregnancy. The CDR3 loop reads CASSPPTGGEGDTQYF. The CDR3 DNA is TGTGCCAGCTCACCACCGACGGGCGGGGAGGGAGATACGCAGTATTTT. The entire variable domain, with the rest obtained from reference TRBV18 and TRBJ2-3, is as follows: NAGVMQNPRHLVRRRGQEARLRCSPMKGHSHVYWYRQLPEEGLKFMVYLQKENIIDESGMPKERFSAEFPKEGPSILRIQQVVRGDSAAYFCASSPPTGGEGDTQYFGPGTRLTVL.